The clone carrying this T cell receptor beta chain was seen more than once but under ten times. This sample stems from a study of blood T cell repertoires in COVID-19. Whole-study context: Acute-phase and convalescent COVID-19 samples originated in the United States, Italy and Spain. T cells, B-cell-depleted T cells, or PBMCs supplied cDNA or gDNA.

Per the study methods: By means of reference gene primer amplification, nucleated cell counts were estimated. TCRdb's copy holds only in-frame clones and misses some; the assay was immunoSEQ multiplex PCR. V, J and clone size are those of that table, while D and trimming were read from the DNA. The sample includes around 130,000 clones, approximately 80% of them seen just once. CDR3 length: 14 residues. The germline V gene has CDR1 SGHAT and CDR2 FQNNGV. Trimming removed 5 bases at V and 1 base at J, with 8 bases between. Sequencing input: peripheral blood. The gene calls are TRBV11-2 and TRBJ2-2; D unresolved. The sequence was collected from a woman between 45 and 65 years old with acute or convalescent COVID-19. This CDR3 is CASSPAGNTGELFF. CDR3 sequence (DNA): TGTGCCAGCAGCCCAGCAGGGAACACCGGGGAGCTGTTTTTT.